The sequence of this T cell receptor (beta chain) was determined in a study of OX40 agonist ivuxolimab in advanced cancers. Overall study context: Averaging 60 years in age, with a range of roughly 20 to 80, the cohort was around 87% male.

Sampled blood was obtained at baseline, cycle 4 day 1, and cycle 7 day 1. This CDR3 is built from 18 residues. J was trimmed by 4 bases and V by 4 bases; bases with no gene match: 11. Germline V gene data show CDR1 as SEHNR and CDR2 as FQNEAQ (reference sequence). Clones were read by immunoSEQ multiplex PCR, and TCRdb kept only the in-frame ones, dropping some. The repertoire holds roughly 47,000 clones, with about 90% as singletons. The clonotype originates from an adult with an advanced solid tumor such as melanoma, head and neck, liver or kidney cancer. The sequencing here drew on CD4+ or CD8+ T cells sorted from blood, taken in a trial of the OX40 agonist ivuxolimab. The chain joins TRBV7-9 to TRBJ2-5; 14 bases are a match to TRBD2. CDR3 protein: CASSSAGTSGRAAETQYF. For the CDR3, the DNA is TGTGCCAGCAGCTCCGCCGGGACTAGCGGGAGAGCCGCAGAGACCCAGTACTTC.